A selection of T cell receptor beta chains follows, all from one sample in a study of blood T cell repertoires in COVID-19. Some clones are missing from TCRdb's copy, which holds only in-frame ones; the method was immunoSEQ multiplex PCR. The sample lists hundreds of thousands of clones; around 84% were seen once. Source material: PBMCs or T cells enriched from blood (not recorded which). These receptors all come from a man between 35 and 55 years old who had been exposed to COVID-19. The CDR3 runs from the conserved cysteine through the conserved F or W. Fields, in order: J gene, CDR3 length, clone size, V gene, D gene, CDR3 protein, CDR3 DNA. D genes are given only for firm matches. Where a row states a size, it is once, few, many or the class of an expanded clone; other rows omit it.

TRBJ1-5 | 16 | NA | TRBV27 | NA | CASSLTGLESHQPQHF | TGTGCCAGCAGCCTTACAGGGCTCGAGTCCCATCAGCCCCAGCATTTT
TRBJ2-4 | 11 | NA | TRBV2 | NA | CASSPPGLQYF | TGTGCCAGCAGTCCCCCGGGACTCCAGTACTTC
TRBJ2-1 | 14 | NA | TRBV5-1 | TRBD1 | CASSFRDSYNEQFF | TGCGCCAGCAGCTTCCGGGACAGCTACAATGAGCAGTTCTTC
TRBJ2-7 | 14 | NA | TRBV7-2 | NA | CASSRHLGRYEQYF | TGTGCCAGCAGCAGACACCTGGGGAGGTACGAGCAGTACTTC
TRBJ2-1 | 16 | NA | TRBV2 | TRBD2 | CASPKREYKGYNEQFF | TGTGCCAGTCCCAAGCGGGAGTATAAGGGCTACAATGAGCAGTTCTTC
TRBJ2-2 | 12 | once | TRBV11-3 | NA | CASSLIVGELFF | TGTGCCAGCAGCTTAATCGTCGGGGAGCTGTTTTTT
TRBJ2-3 | 16 | NA | TRBV5-1 | NA | CASINTSGFMGDTQYF | TGCGCCAGCATAAATACCTCGGGATTTATGGGGGATACGCAGTATTTT
TRBJ2-2 | 16 | NA | TRBV12-5 | NA | CASGFIPRTYSGELFF | TGTGCTAGTGGTTTTATACCCCGAACCTATAGCGGGGAGCTGTTTTTT
TRBJ1-5 | 16 | NA | TRBV5-1 | NA | CASSLGAAQGNQPQHF | TGCGCCAGCAGCTTGGGGGCGGCACAGGGAAATCAGCCCCAGCATTTT
TRBJ1-1 | 16 | NA | TRBV9 | TRBD1 | CASSVDPGQGHTEAFF | TGTGCCAGCAGCGTAGACCCAGGACAGGGGCACACTGAAGCTTTCTTT
TRBJ1-6 | 13 | NA | TRBV6-5 | NA | CASSYSENSPLHF | TGTGCCAGCAGTTACTCGGAGAATTCACCCCTCCACTTT
TRBJ2-7 | 13 | NA | TRBV10-3 | TRBD1 | CAMGQGPTYEQYF | TGTGCCATGGGACAGGGGCCGACCTACGAGCAGTACTTC
TRBJ1-6 | 14 | NA | TRBV27 | TRBD1 | CASRITGGDSPLHF | TGTGCCAGCAGGATTACAGGGGGTGATTCACCCCTCCACTTT
TRBJ1-5 | 13 | once | TRBV7-9 | NA | CASSLASNQPQHF | TGTGCCAGCAGCTTGGCTAGCAATCAGCCCCAGCATTTT
TRBJ2-1 | 14 | NA | TRBV14 | TRBD2 | CASSQASGSNEQFF | TGTGCCAGCAGCCAGGCTAGCGGGAGCAATGAGCAGTTCTTC
TRBJ2-3 | 17 | NA | TRBV4-1 | TRBD2 | CASSQGRASGRTDTQYF | TGCGCCAGCAGCCAAGGCCGGGCTAGCGGGAGAACAGATACGCAGTATTTT
TRBJ2-7 | 12 | once | TRBV30 | TRBD1 | CAWSRGSYEQYF | TGTGCCTGGAGCAGGGGGTCCTACGAGCAGTACTTC
TRBJ2-3 | 14 | NA | TRBV5-1 | TRBD1 | CASSLDRGRDTQYF | TGCGCCAGCAGCCTAGACAGGGGCCGGGATACGCAGTATTTT
TRBJ1-1 | 14 | NA | TRBV3-1/TRBV3-2 | TRBD1 | CASSLQGGLTEAFF | TGTGCCAGCAGCCTACAGGGGGGACTCACTGAAGCTTTCTTT